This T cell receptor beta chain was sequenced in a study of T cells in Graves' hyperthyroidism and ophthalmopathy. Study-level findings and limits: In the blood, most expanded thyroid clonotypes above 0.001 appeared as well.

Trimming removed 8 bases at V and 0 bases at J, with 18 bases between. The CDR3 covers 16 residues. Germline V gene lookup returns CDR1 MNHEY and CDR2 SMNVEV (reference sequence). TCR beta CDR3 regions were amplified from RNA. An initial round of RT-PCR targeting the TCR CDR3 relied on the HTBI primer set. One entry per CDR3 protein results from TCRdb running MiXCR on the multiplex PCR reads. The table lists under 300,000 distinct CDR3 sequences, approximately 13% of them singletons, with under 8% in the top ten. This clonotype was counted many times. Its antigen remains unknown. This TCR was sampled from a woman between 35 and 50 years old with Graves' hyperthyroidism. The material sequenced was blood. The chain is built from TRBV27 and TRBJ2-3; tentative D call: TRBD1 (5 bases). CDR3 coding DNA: TGTGCCAGCGGGGCAAGGGTGCTTCTGAGCACAGATACGCAGTATTTT. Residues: CASGARVLLSTDTQYF.